The 26 T cell receptor beta chains below were found in one sample sequenced in a study of T-cell memory formation after mild COVID-19. TCRdb used MiXCR to reprocess the 5' RACE reads, holding one entry per CDR3 protein. The profile shows approximately 290,000 distinct CDR3 sequences, approximately 19% of them singletons. Material for sequencing was PBMCs or a T cell subset sorted from them (not recorded which). These receptors originate from a man aged 18 to 29 who had mild COVID-19 (a few samples of this study predate the infection). Cell type and time point are not known.

The rearrangement joins TRBV6-5 to TRBJ2-7; D remains unclear. The germline V gene has CDR1 MNHEY and CDR2 SVGAGI. V was pared by 4 bases and J by 1 base, with 14 bases between. The CDR3 runs 15 residues. CDR3 in DNA: TGTGCCAGCAGTTTAAATATGATCGCGTCCTACGAGCAGTACTTC. Translating gives CASSLNMIASYEQYF.

This clonotype came up many times. The rearrangement joins TRBV19 to TRBJ2-2; D is undetermined. Per the germline V gene, CDR1 is LNHDA and CDR2 is SQIVND (reference sequence). Between the trimmed V and J ends, which lost 5 bases and 4 bases, there was a span of 8 bases. There are 13 residues in the CDR3. CDR3 protein: CASSVRATGELFF. For the CDR3, the DNA is TGTGCCAGTAGTGTTAGAGCCACCGGGGAGCTGTTTTTT.

This clonotype was detected a few times. The genes are TRBV10-3 and TRBJ2-2; 11 positions agree with TRBD1. The V gene's germline CDR1 is ENHRY and CDR2 SYGVKD. The ends lost 7 bases at V and 0 bases at J; junction bases unmatched: 1. CDR3 length: 15 amino acids. The CDR3 region has the DNA TGTGCCATCAAGGGACAGGGGGCGAACACCGGGGAGCTGTTTTTT. It specifies CAIKGQGANTGELFF.

Only a few counts were recorded for this clonotype. The chain joins TRBV5-8 to TRBJ1-5; 7 nucleotides line up with TRBD1. This CDR3 is 15 amino acids long. The V segment lost 4 bases and the J segment 0 bases; nucleotides outside the gene matches: 4. Germline lookup yields CDR1 SGHTS and CDR2 YDEGEE. The DNA for the CDR3 is TGTGCCAGCAGCGTGACAGGGAATAGCAATCAGCCCCAGCATTTT. It translates to CASSVTGNSNQPQHF.

This clonotype turned up a few times. J is TRBJ2-1 and V is TRBV5-1, with a weak D call TRBD1 (5 bases). Germline-derived CDR1 and CDR2 are SGHRS and YFSETQ. The CDR3 is made up of 16 amino acids. V was clipped by 4 bases and J by 6 bases, with 20 bases between them. The CDR3 here is CASSKGHSVWANEQFF. CDR3 coding DNA: TGCGCCAGCAGCAAAGGACATTCCGTATGGGCCAATGAGCAGTTCTTC.

This clonotype was picked up a small number of times. V and J are TRBV5-1 and TRBJ2-3; D gene ambiguous. Germline CDR1 and CDR2: SGHRS and YFSETQ. The V gene lost 4 bases and the J gene lost 2 bases, with 11 bases spanning the gap. CDR3 length equals 14 residues. CDR3 DNA: TGCGCCAGCAGCGGTATCACCACCACAGATACGCAGTATTTT. Its translation: CASSGITTTDTQYF.

The chain uses TRBV5-1 and TRBJ1-1; D is uncertain. V was shortened by 3 bases and J by 0 bases, with 9 bases between the two germline ends. Germline CDR1 is SGHRS and CDR2 is YFSETQ. This CDR3 has 14 amino acids. The CDR3 reads CASSSAELNTEAFF. CDR3 nucleotides: TGCGCCAGCAGCTCGGCAGAATTGAACACTGAAGCTTTCTTT.

The CDR3 region has the DNA TGCAGCGCTGGTGCTAGCACAGATACGCAGTATTTT. Encoded protein: CSAGASTDTQYF. The rearrangement joins TRBV29-1 to TRBJ2-3; D gene unclear. V gave up 7 bases and J gave up 0 bases, with 8 bases separating them. Germline assignment: CDR1 SQVTM and CDR2 ANQGSEA. This CDR3 is 12 amino acids long.

CDR3 sequence: CASSLETGGANVLTF. CDR3 sequence (DNA): TGTGCCAGCAGCTTAGAGACAGGTGGGGCCAACGTCCTGACTTTC. J is TRBJ2-6 and V is TRBV7-3, with a possible D match to TRBD1 (6 bases). CDR3 size: 15 residues. The germline V gene has CDR1 SGHTA and CDR2 FQGTGA. Deletions cut 2 bases from V and 3 bases from J, with 8 bases between.

The table lists this clonotype with a few counts. The CDR3 nucleotides read TGTGCCAGCAGCCAGACAGCCACCGGGGAGCTGTTTTTT. Its translation: CASSQTATGELFF. The chain is built from TRBV12-3 or TRBV12-4 and TRBJ2-2; tentatively, D is TRBD1 (5 bases). This CDR3 region has 13 residues. V lost 6 bases and J lost 4, with 9 bases in between.

The chain has TRBV5-5 and TRBJ2-7, with a tentative D call TRBD1 (5 bases). This CDR3 is built from 13 residues. Germline values: CDR1 SGHKS, CDR2 YYEKEE (reference sequence). V was trimmed by 3 bases and J by 4 bases, leaving 11 bases between them. CDR3 bases: TGTGCCAGCAGCTCCAGACAGACTTACGAGCAGTACTTC. Its translation: CASSSRQTYEQYF.

This clonotype has at least ten counts. The chain combines TRBV7-9 with TRBJ1-1, with TRBD1 as a possible D gene (5 bases). The CDR3 has 14 residues. Germline V gives CDR1 SEHNR, CDR2 FQNEAQ (reference sequence). Trimming took off 4 bases at V and 4 bases at J, with 13 bases between the two ends. The CDR3 spells CASSSKQEFTEAFF. In DNA form, the CDR3 reads TGTGCCAGCAGCTCGAAACAGGAATTCACTGAAGCTTTCTTT.

This clonotype was seen a handful of times. V usage is TRBV7-2 and J usage is TRBJ2-3; D call uncertain. Trimming shortened V by 5 bases and J by 2 bases, and 8 bases separated the two germline ends. Germline V gene data show CDR1 as SGHTA and CDR2 as FQGNSA. The CDR3 length is 13 residues. Here the CDR3 reads CASSPWNTDTQYF. CDR3 coding DNA: TGTGCCAGCAGCCCGTGGAACACAGATACGCAGTATTTT.

The rearrangement joins TRBV7-9 to TRBJ2-5; TRBD2 agrees at 9 bases. The CDR3 covers 14 residues. Germline values: CDR1 SEHNR, CDR2 FQNEAQ (reference sequence). J gave up 3 bases and V 5 bases, and 4 bases lay outside the gene matches. CDR3 coding DNA: TGTGCCAGCAGCCCGACTAGCGGCAAAGAGACCCAGTACTTC. Protein product: CASSPTSGKETQYF.

The gene calls are TRBV7-8 and TRBJ2-7; D gene uncertain. The CDR3 contains 17 residues. V gave up 0 bases and J gave up 4 bases, with 19 bases separating them. Germline assignment: CDR1 SGHVS and CDR2 FQNEAQ. The CDR3 sequence: CASSLAPPTVGRYEQYF. CDR3 nucleotide sequence: TGTGCCAGCAGCTTAGCGCCCCCCACCGTGGGTCGGTACGAGCAGTACTTC. Variable domain in full (rest from reference TRBV7-8 and TRBJ2-7): GAGVSQSPRYKVAKRGQDVALRCDPISGHVSLFWYQQALGQGPEFLTYFQNEAQLDKSGLPSDRFFAERPEGSVSTLKIQRTQQEDSAVYLCASSLAPPTVGRYEQYFGPGTRLTVT.

The rearrangement uses TRBV18 and TRBJ1-2; D call uncertain. The CDR3 length is 15 residues. V dropped 1 base and J dropped 0 bases, with 9 bases sitting between them. CDR1 KGHSH and CDR2 LQKENI come from the germline V gene. The CDR3 here is CASSPQPYANYGYTF. The CDR3 DNA reads as TGTGCCAGCTCACCACAACCGTACGCTAACTATGGCTACACCTTC.

The V gene is TRBV28, the J gene TRBJ2-5, with 8 bases that match TRBD1. With 5 bases clipped from V and 9 bases from J, the junction kept 11 bases outside the gene matches. The germline gives CDR1 MDHEN, CDR2 SYDVKM. The length of the CDR3 is 14 residues. The DNA of the CDR3 is TGTGCCAGCAGTAAGACAGGGGCGGAGTCGGCCCAGTACTTC. Protein: CASSKTGAESAQYF. Together with reference TRBV28 and TRBJ2-5, the CDR3 gives the full variable domain: DVKVTQSSRYLVKRTGEKVFLECVQDMDHENMFWYRQDPGLGLRLIYFSYDVKMKEKGDIPEGYSVSREKKERFSLILESASTNQTSMYLCASSKTGAESAQYFGPGTRLLVL.

This clonotype was counted a few times. The chain carries TRBV3-1 and TRBJ2-5, with TRBD1 matching over 8 bases. Germline V lookup: CDR1 LGHDT, CDR2 YNNKEL (reference sequence). CDR3 size: 15 residues. With V trimmed by 4 bases and J by 5 bases, 9 bases remained unmatched. The CDR3 DNA reads TGTGCCAGCAGCCCGCGACAGGGGCAGCGGGAGACCCAGTACTTC. Residues: CASSPRQGQRETQYF.

This rearrangement joins TRBV4-3 to TRBJ2-3; D is unresolved. V lost 3 bases to trimming and J lost 6 bases, with 10 bases between them. Germline V gene lookup returns CDR1 LGHNA and CDR2 YSLEER. The CDR3 runs 13 residues. The CDR3 bases are TGCGCCAGCAGCCAGGACCAGCGCGATACGCAGTATTTT. The encoded protein is CASSQDQRDTQYF.

The chain is built from TRBV10-3 and TRBJ1-6, with TRBD1 matching over 7 bases. Losses at the gene ends were 8 bases for V and 2 bases for J; bases not matched to a gene: 6. Per germline, CDR1 ENHRY and CDR2 SYGVKD. The CDR3 totals 15 residues. The CDR3 sequence is CAIGKGAAYNSPLHF. The CDR3 coding sequence is TGTGCCATCGGGAAGGGGGCGGCCTATAATTCACCCCTCCACTTT.

This clonotype came up a few times. The chain links TRBV7-6 to TRBJ1-5; possible D gene TRBD1, 5 bases. Trimming pared 2 bases from V and 6 bases from J, leaving 14 bases between. Germline loops: CDR1 SGHVS, CDR2 FNYEAQ. The CDR3 consists of 15 residues. Written as DNA, the CDR3 is TGTGCCAGCAGCTTATTATCTGGGACGGGTCAGCCCCAGCATTTT. This sequence encodes CASSLLSGTGQPQHF.

This clonotype was observed a handful of times. This chain uses TRBV12-3 or TRBV12-4 with TRBJ2-5, with D perhaps TRBD2 (6 bases). Trimming shortened V by 1 base and J by 2 bases, and 14 bases separated the two germline ends. The CDR3 is made up of 16 amino acids. CDR3 region: CASSLGTTNLQETQYF. DNA for the CDR3: TGTGCCAGCAGTTTAGGGACTACTAACTTACAAGAGACCCAGTACTTC.

This clonotype was recorded a few times. The V gene is TRBV5-1, the J gene TRBJ1-2; unclear D gene. V dropped 0 bases and J dropped 4 bases, with 10 bases sitting between them. Germline CDR1 reads SGHRS; CDR2 reads YFSETQ. The CDR3 is 14 amino acids. Here the CDR3 DNA reads TGCGCCAGCAGCTTGGTAGACGGGAGCTATGGCTACACCTTC. Residues: CASSLVDGSYGYTF.

This clonotype was counted ten times or more. The rearrangement links TRBV29-1 to TRBJ2-1; D possibly matches TRBD1 or TRBD2 (5 bases each). Germline V gene lookup returns CDR1 SQVTM and CDR2 ANQGSEA. The CDR3 contains 14 residues. Trimming pared 7 bases from V and 1 base from J, leaving 14 bases between. The CDR3 sequence: CSGTGTPSYNEQFF. The CDR3 region has the DNA TGCAGCGGAACCGGGACCCCGTCCTACAATGAGCAGTTCTTC.

This clonotype was found a few times. The chain links TRBV7-9 to TRBJ1-2, with D tentatively TRBD1 (6 bases). The germline CDR1 and CDR2 sequences are SEHNR and FQNEAQ (reference sequence). The CDR3 has 14 amino acids. V shed 11 bases and J shed 8 bases, with 24 bases lying between them. The CDR3 DNA sequence: TGTGCCGGATTCCAGCTAGTACAGGGAGGAGGCTACACCTTC. This gives the protein CAGFQLVQGGGYTF.

The chain recombines TRBV4-3 with TRBJ2-2; D gene ambiguous. V dropped 2 bases and J dropped 0 bases, with 10 bases sitting between them. CDR3 length: 16 amino acids. Germline CDR1 and CDR2: LGHNA and YSLEER. The CDR3 DNA sequence: TGCGCCAGCAGCCAAAAACGTGTCACGAACACCGGGGAGCTGTTTTTT. This translates into CASSQKRVTNTGELFF.